What follows are 3 T cell receptor beta chains derived from one specimen sequenced in a study of blood T cell repertoires in COVID-19. TCRdb keeps only in-frame clones here, not all; method: immunoSEQ multiplex PCR. The sample gives fewer than 350,000 clones, over 75% of which show up once; roughly 2.2% is in the top ten. The sample consisted of PBMCs or T cells enriched from blood (not recorded which). These receptors all stem from a young man who had recovered from COVID-19.

This chain links TRBV2 with TRBJ2-7, with D perhaps matching TRBD1 (5 bases). CDR1 is SNHLY and CDR2 is FYNNEI in the germline V gene. This CDR3 is 13 amino acids long. V gave up 5 bases and J gave up 5 bases, with 13 bases separating them. CDR3 protein: CASSQGTADEQYF. Written as DNA, the CDR3 is TGTGCCAGCAGTCAGGGAACCGCCGACGAGCAGTACTTC.

This chain joins TRBV2 and TRBJ2-3, with 8 bases that match TRBD2. The CDR3 has 16 amino acids. Looked up from germline, CDR1 is SNHLY and CDR2 is FYNNEI. The V and J ends lost 7 bases and 2 bases, in that order; junction bases with no gene match: 11. In nucleotides, the CDR3 is TGTGCCAGCACCGAGGGCGGGGGGATAGACACAGATACGCAGTATTTT. This sequence encodes CASTEGGGIDTDTQYF.

This chain connects TRBV5-6 to TRBJ1-5, with a possible D match to TRBD1 (5 bases). This CDR3 region has 16 residues. Germline assignment: CDR1 SGHDT and CDR2 YYEEEE. Trimming left V 4 bases short and J 4 bases short, with 18 bases between. The CDR3 protein is CASSLGYRRDNQPQHF. The CDR3 DNA follows: TGTGCCAGCAGCCTGGGTTACCGCAGGGATAATCAGCCCCAGCATTTT.